This TCR beta chain was profiled in a study of somatic mutations in cytotoxic T cells in rheumatoid arthritis. Measured with immunoSEQ multiplex PCR; TCRdb has only the in-frame clones, and not every one. The sample records about 26,000 clones, more than 75% being singletons. This clone was recorded a few times. Germline assignment: CDR1 SGHDN and CDR2 FVKESK. The V gene lost 3 bases and the J gene lost 3 bases, with 6 bases spanning the gap. The CDR3 consists of 13 residues. The sequence came from a man in his fifties or sixties in good health. Sequenced: CD8+ T cells sorted from blood. J is TRBJ1-5 and V is TRBV14; D remains unclear. CDR3 sequence: CASSHGHNQPQHF. CDR3 in DNA: TGTGCCAGCAGCCACGGGCACAATCAGCCCCAGCATTTT.